This entry features one TCR beta chain sequence. Its antigen is not identified. Normal lung was taken at the farthest possible site, at least 3 cm from tumour. Frozen unsorted single-cell suspensions supplied the genomic DNA. These data are taken from a study of immune cell composition in non-small cell lung cancer. Study-level findings and limits: Tumour TCR-beta clonality showed no significant link to smoking pack-years. Adenocarcinomas with higher top tumour-associated clone frequency had more reactive TILs.

Sequencing used immunoSEQ multiplex PCR; TCRdb keeps in-frame clones, though not all of them. The table records approximately 4,900 clones, around 70% of them present only once. The material sequenced was non-adjacent lung tissue. The receptor was derived from a human donor with non-small cell lung cancer.

This CDR3 is CASSLSGYGYTF. The CDR3 DNA is TGTGCCAGCAGCTTAAGCGGCTATGGCTACACCTTC. The chain combines TRBV7-9 with TRBJ1-2; D unclear. Germline-derived CDR1 and CDR2 are SEHNR and FQNEAQ (reference sequence). V lost 2 bases and J lost 4, with 5 bases in between. The CDR3 contains 12 residues.